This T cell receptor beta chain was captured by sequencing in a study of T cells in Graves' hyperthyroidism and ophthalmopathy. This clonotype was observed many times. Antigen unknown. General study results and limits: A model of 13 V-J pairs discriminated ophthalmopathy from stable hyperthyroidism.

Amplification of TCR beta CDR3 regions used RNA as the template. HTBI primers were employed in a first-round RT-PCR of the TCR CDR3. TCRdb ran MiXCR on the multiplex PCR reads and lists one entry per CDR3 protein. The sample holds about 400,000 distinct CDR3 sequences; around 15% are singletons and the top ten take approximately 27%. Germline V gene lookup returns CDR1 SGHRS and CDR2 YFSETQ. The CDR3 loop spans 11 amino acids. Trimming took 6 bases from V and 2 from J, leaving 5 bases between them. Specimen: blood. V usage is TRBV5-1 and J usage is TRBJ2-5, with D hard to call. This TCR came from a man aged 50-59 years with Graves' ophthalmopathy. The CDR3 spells CASTLQETQYF. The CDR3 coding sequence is TGCGCCAGCACCCTTCAAGAGACCCAGTACTTC. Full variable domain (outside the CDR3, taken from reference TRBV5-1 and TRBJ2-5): KAGVTQTPRYLIKTRGQQVTLSCSPISGHRSVSWYQQTPGQGLQFLFEYFSETQRNKGNFPGRFSGRQFSNSRSEMNVSTLELGDSALYLCASTLQETQYFGPGTRLLVL.